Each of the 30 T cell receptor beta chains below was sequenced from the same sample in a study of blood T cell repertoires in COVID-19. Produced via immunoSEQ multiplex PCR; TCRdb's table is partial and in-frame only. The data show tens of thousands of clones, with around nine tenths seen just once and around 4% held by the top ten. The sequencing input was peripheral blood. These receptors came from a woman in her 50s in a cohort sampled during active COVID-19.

Here the CDR3 reads CASSFLSSGPHDTQYF. The CDR3 nucleotides read TGTGCCAGCAGCTTTCTGTCTAGCGGCCCTCACGATACGCAGTATTTT. The chain carries TRBV11-3 and TRBJ2-3; 7 nucleotides agree with TRBD2. The CDR3 runs 16 residues. Germline lookup yields CDR1 SGHNT and CDR2 YENEEA. The V segment lost 3 bases and the J segment 6 bases; nucleotides outside the gene matches: 12.

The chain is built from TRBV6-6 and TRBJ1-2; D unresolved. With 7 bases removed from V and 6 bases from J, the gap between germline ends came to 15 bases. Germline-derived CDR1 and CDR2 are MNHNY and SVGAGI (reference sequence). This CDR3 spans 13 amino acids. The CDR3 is CASKLGANDGYTF. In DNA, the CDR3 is TGTGCCAGCAAACTAGGCGCCAACGATGGCTACACCTTC.

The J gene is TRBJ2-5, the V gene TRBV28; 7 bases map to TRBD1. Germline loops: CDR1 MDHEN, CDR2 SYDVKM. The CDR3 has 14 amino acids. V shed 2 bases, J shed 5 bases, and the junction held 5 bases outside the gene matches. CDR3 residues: CASSLQTGLETQYF. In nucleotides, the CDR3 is TGTGCCAGCAGTTTACAGACAGGGTTGGAGACCCAGTACTTC. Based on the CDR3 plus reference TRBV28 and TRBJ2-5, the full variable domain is DVKVTQSSRYLVKRTGEKVFLECVQDMDHENMFWYRQDPGLGLRLIYFSYDVKMKEKGDIPEGYSVSREKKERFSLILESASTNQTSMYLCASSLQTGLETQYFGPGTRLLVL.

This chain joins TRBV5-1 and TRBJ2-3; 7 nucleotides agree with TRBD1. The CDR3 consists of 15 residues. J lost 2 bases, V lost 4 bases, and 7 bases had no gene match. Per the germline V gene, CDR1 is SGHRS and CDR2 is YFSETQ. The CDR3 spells CASSPDGTATDTQYF. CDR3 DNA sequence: TGCGCCAGCAGCCCCGACGGGACAGCCACAGATACGCAGTATTTT.

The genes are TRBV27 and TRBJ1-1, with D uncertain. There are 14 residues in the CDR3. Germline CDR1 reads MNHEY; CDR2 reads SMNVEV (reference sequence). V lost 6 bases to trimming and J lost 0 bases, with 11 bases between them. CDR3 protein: CASRKQSMNTEAFF. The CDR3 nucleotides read TGTGCCAGCAGGAAACAGAGCATGAACACTGAAGCTTTCTTT.

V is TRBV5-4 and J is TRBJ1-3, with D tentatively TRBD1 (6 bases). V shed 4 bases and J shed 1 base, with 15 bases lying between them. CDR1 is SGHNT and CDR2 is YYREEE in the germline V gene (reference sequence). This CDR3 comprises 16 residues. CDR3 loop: CASSDGGRGSGNTIYF. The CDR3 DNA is TGTGCCAGCAGCGACGGGGGGCGTGGATCTGGAAACACCATATATTTT. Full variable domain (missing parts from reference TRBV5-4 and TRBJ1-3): ETGVTQSPTHLIKTRGQQVTLRCSSQSGHNTVSWYQQALGQGPQFIFQYYREEENGRGNFPPRFSGLQFPNYSSELNVNALELDDSALYLCASSDGGRGSGNTIYFGEGSWLTVV.

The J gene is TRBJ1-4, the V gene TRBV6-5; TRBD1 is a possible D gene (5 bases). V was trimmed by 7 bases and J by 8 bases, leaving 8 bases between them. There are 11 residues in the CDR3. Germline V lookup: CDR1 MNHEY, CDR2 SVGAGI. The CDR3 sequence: CASKAGEKLFF. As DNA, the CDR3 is TGTGCCAGCAAGGCAGGGGAAAAACTGTTTTTT.

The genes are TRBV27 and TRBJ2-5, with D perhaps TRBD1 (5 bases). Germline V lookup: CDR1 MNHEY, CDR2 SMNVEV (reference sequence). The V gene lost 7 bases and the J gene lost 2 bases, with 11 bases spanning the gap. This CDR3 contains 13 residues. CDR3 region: CASTGQPQETQYF. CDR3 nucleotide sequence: TGTGCCAGCACTGGACAACCGCAAGAGACCCAGTACTTC.

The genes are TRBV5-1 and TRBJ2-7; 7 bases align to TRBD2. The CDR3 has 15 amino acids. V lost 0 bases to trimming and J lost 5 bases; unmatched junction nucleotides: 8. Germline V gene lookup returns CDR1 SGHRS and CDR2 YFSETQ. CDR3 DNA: TGCGCCAGCAGCTTGGACCCCGGGGGGAGGCACGAGCAGTACTTC. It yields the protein CASSLDPGGRHEQYF.

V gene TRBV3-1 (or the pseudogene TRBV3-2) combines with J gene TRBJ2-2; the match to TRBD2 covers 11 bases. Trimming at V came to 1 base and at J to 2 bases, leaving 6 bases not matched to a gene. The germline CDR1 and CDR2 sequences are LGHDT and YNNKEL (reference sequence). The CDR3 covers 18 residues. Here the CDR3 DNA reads TGTGCCAGCAGCCAAGGGATAGCGGGAGGGTTAAACACCGGGGAGCTGTTTTTT. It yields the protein CASSQGIAGGLNTGELFF.

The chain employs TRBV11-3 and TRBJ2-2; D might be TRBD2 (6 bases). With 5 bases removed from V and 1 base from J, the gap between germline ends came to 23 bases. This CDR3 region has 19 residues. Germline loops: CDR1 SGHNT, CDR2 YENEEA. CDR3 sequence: CASSPYRGWRDLNTGELFF. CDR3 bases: TGTGCCAGCAGCCCATACAGAGGGTGGCGGGACCTGAACACCGGGGAGCTGTTTTTT. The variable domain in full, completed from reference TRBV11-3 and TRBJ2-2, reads EAGVVQSPRYKIIEKKQPVAFWCNPISGHNTLYWYLQNLGQGPELLIRYENEEAVDDSQLPKDRFSAERLKGVDSTLKIQPAELGDSAVYLCASSPYRGWRDLNTGELFFGEGSRLTVL.

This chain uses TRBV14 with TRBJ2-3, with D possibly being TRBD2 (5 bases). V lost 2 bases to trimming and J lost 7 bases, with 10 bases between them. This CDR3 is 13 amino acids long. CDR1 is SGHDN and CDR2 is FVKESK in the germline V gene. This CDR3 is CASSQHEGNTQYF. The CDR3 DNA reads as TGTGCCAGCAGCCAACACGAGGGAAATACGCAGTATTTT.

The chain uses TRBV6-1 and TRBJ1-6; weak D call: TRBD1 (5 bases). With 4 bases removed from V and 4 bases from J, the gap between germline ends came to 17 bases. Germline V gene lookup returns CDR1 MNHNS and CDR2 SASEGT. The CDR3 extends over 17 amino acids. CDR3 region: CASSGPDGGRYNSPLHF. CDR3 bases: TGTGCCAGCAGTGGACCCGACGGGGGGAGGTATAATTCACCCCTCCACTTT.

The DNA for the CDR3 is TGTGCCAGCAGGCTAGCGGGGGGAACCTACGAGCAGTACTTC. Translated, it gives CASRLAGGTYEQYF. V usage is TRBV2 and J usage is TRBJ2-7, with 11 bases aligning to TRBD2. Germline values: CDR1 SNHLY, CDR2 FYNNEI. This CDR3 is built from 14 residues. J gave up 2 bases and V 6 bases, and 3 bases lay outside the gene matches.

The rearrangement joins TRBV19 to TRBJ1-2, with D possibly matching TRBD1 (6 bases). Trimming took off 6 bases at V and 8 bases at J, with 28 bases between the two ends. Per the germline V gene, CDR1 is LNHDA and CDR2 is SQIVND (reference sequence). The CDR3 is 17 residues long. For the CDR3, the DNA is TGTGCCAGTAGCCCAATCCCTCGAAGGGGGGGAAAGGAAGGCTACACCTTC. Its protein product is CASSPIPRRGGKEGYTF.

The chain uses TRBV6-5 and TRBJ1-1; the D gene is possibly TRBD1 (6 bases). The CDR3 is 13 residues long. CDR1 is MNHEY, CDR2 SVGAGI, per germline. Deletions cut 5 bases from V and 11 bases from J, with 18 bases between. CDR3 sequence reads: CASSTPGHKRAFF. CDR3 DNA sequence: TGTGCCAGCAGTACTCCGGGACACAAGAGGGCTTTCTTT.

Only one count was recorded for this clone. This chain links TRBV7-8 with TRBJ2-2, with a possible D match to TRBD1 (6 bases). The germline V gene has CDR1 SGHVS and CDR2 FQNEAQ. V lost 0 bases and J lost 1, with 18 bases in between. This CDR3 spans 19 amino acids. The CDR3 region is CASSLALGLWGLNTGELFF. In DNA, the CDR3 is TGTGCCAGCAGCTTAGCGCTAGGTTTGTGGGGGCTGAACACCGGGGAGCTGTTTTTT. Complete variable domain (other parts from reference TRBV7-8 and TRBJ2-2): GAGVSQSPRYKVAKRGQDVALRCDPISGHVSLFWYQQALGQGPEFLTYFQNEAQLDKSGLPSDRFFAERPEGSVSTLKIQRTQQEDSAVYLCASSLALGLWGLNTGELFFGEGSRLTVL.

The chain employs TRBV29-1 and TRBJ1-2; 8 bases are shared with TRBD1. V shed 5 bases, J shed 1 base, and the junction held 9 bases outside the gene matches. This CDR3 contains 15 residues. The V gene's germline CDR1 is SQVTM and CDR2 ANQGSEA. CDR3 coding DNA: TGCAGCGTTACCCGGGACAGGATCTTTAACTATGGCTACACCTTC. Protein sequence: CSVTRDRIFNYGYTF.

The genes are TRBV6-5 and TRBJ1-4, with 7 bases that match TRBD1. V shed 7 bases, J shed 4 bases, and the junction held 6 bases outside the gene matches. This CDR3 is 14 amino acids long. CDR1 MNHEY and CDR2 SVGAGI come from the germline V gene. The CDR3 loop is CASTATGFNEKLFF. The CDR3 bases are TGTGCCAGCACCGCGACAGGGTTTAATGAAAAACTGTTTTTT.

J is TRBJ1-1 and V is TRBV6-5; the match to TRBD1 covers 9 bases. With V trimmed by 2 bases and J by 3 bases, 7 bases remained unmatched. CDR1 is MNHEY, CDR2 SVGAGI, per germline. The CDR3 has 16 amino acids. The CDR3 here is CASSYGTGRADTEAFF. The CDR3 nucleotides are TGTGCCAGCAGTTACGGGACAGGGCGGGCCGACACTGAAGCTTTCTTT.

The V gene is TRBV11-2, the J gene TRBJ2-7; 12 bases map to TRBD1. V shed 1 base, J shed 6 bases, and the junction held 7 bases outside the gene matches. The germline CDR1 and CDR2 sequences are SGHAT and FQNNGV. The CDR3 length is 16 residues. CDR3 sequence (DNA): TGTGCCAGCAGCTTAGCCTCCGGGACAGGGGGCGGCGAGCAGTACTTC. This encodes CASSLASGTGGGEQYF.

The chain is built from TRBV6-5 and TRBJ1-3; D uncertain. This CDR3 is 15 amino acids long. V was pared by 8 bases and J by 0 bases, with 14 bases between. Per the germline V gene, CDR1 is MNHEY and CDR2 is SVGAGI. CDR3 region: CASQKRGSSGNTIYF. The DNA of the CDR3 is TGTGCCAGCCAAAAGAGAGGGAGCTCTGGAAACACCATATATTTT.

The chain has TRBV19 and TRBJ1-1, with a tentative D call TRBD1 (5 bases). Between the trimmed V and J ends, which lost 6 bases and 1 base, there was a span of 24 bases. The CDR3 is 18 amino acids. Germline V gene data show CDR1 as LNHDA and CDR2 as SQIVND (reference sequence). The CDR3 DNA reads TGTGCCAGTAGCCCACATGGGGGGTTTATTCGGACGAACACTGAAGCTTTCTTT. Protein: CASSPHGGFIRTNTEAFF.

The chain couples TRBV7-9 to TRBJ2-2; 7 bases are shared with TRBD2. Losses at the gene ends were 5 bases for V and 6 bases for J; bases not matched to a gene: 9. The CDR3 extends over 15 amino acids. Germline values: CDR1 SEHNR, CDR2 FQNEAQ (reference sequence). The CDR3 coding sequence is TGTGCCAGCAGCGCCGGGGGGTGGCTAGCCGGGGAGCTGTTTTTT. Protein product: CASSAGGWLAGELFF.

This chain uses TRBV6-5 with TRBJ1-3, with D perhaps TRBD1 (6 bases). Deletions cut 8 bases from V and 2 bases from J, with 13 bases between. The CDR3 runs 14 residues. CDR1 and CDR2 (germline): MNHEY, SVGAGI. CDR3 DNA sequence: TGTGCCAGCTACCCAGGGGCGGCTGGAAACACCATATATTTT. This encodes CASYPGAAGNTIYF.

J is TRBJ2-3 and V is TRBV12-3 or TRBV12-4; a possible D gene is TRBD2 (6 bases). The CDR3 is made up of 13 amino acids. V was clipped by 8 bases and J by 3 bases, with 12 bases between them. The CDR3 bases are TGTGCCAGCGGACGGGGGATAACAGATACGCAGTATTTT. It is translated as CASGRGITDTQYF.

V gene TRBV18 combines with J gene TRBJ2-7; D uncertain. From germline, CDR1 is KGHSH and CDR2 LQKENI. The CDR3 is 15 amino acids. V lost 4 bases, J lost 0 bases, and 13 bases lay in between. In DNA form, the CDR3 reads TGTGCCAGCTCACATGGTCAGGTACCCTCCTACGAGCAGTACTTC. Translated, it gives CASSHGQVPSYEQYF.

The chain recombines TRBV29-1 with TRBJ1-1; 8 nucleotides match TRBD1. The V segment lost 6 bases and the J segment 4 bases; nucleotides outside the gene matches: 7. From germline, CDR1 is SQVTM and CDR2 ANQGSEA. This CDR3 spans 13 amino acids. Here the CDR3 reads CSVWETGGTEAFF. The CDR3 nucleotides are TGCAGCGTCTGGGAAACAGGGGGCACTGAAGCTTTCTTT.

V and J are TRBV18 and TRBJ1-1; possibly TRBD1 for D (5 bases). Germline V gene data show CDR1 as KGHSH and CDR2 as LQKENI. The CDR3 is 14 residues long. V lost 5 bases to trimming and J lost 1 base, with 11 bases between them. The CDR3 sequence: CASSGATTNTEAFF. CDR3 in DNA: TGTGCCAGCTCAGGGGCTACAACGAACACTGAAGCTTTCTTT.

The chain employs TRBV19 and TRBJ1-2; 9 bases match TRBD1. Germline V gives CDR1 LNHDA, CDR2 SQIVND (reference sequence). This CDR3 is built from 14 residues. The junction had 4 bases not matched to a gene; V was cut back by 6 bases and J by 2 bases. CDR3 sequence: CASRGTGLNYGYTF. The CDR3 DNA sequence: TGTGCCAGTAGGGGGACAGGGCTAAACTATGGCTACACCTTC.